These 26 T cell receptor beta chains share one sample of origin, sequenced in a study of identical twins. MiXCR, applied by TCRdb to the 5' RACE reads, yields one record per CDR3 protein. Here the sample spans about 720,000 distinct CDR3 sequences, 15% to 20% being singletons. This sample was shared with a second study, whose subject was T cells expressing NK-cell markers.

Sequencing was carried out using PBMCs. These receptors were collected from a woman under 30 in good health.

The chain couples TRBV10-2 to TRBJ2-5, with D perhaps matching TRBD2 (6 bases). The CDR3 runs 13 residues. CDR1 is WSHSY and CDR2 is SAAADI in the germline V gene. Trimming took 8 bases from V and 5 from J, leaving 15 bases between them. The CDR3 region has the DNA TGCGCCAGCGTGACTAGATGGGGGGAGACCCAGTACTTC. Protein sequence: CASVTRWGETQYF.

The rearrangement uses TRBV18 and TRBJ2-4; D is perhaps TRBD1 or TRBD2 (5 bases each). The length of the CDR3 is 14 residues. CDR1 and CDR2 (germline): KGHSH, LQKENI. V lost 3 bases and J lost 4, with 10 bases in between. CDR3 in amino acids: CASSPVWGKNIQYF. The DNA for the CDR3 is TGTGCCAGCTCACCCGTCTGGGGGAAAAACATTCAGTACTTC.

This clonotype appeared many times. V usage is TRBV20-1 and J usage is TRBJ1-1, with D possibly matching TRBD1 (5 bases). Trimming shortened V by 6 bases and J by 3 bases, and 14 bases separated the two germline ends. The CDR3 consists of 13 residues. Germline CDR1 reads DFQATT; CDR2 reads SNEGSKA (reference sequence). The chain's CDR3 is CSALYRRDTEAFF. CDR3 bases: TGCAGTGCCCTTTACCGCAGGGACACTGAAGCTTTCTTT.

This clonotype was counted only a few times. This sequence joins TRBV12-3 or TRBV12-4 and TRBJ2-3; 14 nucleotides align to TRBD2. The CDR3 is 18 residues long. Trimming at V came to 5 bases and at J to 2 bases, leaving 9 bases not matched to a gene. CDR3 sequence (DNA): TGTGCCAGCAGTCTGACTAGCGGGGGGGCCTATTACACAGATACGCAGTATTTT. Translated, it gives CASSLTSGGAYYTDTQYF.

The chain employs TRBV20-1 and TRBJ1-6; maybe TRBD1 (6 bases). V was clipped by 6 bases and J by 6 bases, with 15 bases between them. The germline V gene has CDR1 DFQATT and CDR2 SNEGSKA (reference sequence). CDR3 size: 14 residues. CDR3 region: CSAAPQGFNSPLHF. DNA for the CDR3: TGCAGTGCAGCCCCACAGGGATTTAATTCACCCCTCCACTTT.

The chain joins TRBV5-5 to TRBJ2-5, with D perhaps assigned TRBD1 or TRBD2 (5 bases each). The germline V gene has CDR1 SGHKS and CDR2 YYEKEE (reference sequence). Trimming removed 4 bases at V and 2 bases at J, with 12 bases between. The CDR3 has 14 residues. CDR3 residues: CASSTRDGQETQYF. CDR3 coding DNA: TGTGCCAGCAGCACGAGGGACGGTCAAGAGACCCAGTACTTC.

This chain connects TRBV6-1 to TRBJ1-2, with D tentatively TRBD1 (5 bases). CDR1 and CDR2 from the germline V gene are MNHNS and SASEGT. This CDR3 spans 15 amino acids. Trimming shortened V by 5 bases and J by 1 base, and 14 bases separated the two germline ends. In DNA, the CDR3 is TGTGCCAGCAGTCAGCAGGGCGTGGGTAACTATGGCTACACCTTC. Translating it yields CASSQQGVGNYGYTF.

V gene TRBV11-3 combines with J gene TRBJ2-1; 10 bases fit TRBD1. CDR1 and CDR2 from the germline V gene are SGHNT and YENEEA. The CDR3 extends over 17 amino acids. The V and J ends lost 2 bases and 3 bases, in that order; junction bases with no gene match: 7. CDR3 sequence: CASSLTLTGGRYNEQFF. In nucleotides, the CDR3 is TGTGCCAGCAGCTTAACCTTGACAGGGGGCCGCTACAATGAGCAGTTCTTC.

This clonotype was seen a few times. Here the CDR3 DNA reads TGCGCCAGCAGCCAAAAAGCGGGAGGGCCTGTCGAGCAGTACTTC. Translation gives CASSQKAGGPVEQYF. The chain recombines TRBV4-3 with TRBJ2-7, with 10 bases fitting TRBD2. CDR1 is LGHNA and CDR2 is YSLEER in the germline V gene. The CDR3 runs to 15 residues. Trimming at V came to 2 bases and at J to 6 bases, leaving 7 bases not matched to a gene.

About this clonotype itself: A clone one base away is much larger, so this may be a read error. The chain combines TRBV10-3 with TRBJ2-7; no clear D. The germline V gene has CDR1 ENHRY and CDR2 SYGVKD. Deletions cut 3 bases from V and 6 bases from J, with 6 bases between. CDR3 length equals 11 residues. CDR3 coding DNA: TGTGCCATCAGTGATGTCAGCGAGCAGTACTTC. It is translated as CAISDVSEQYF.

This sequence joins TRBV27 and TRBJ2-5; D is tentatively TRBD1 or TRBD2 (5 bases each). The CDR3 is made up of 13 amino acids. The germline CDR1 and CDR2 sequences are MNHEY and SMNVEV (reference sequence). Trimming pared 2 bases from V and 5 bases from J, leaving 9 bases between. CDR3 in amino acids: CASSLVWGETQYF. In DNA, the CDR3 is TGTGCCAGCAGTTTAGTCTGGGGGGAGACCCAGTACTTC.

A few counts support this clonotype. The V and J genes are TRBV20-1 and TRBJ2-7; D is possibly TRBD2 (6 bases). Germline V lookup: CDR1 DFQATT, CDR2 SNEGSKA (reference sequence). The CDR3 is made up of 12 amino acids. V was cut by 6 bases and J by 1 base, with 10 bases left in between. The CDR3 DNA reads TGCAGTGCCAGGACTACTTCCTACGAGCAGTACTTC. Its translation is CSARTTSYEQYF.

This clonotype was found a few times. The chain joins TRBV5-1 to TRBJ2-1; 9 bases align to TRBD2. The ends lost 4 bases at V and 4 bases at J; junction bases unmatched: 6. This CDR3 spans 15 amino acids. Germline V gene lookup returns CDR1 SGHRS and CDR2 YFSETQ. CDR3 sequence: CASSRSGGDYNEQFF. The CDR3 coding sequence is TGCGCCAGCAGCCGTAGCGGGGGCGATTACAATGAGCAGTTCTTC.

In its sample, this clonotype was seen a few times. CDR3 sequence reads: CASSQREGGFEQFF. The CDR3 region has the DNA TGCGCCAGCAGCCAGCGCGAGGGAGGGTTTGAGCAGTTCTTC. The V call is TRBV4-1, the J call TRBJ2-1, with TRBD2 matching 7 bases. CDR1 is MGHRA and CDR2 is YSYEKL in the germline V gene. The CDR3 runs to 14 residues. J was trimmed by 9 bases and V by 3 bases; bases with no gene match: 8.

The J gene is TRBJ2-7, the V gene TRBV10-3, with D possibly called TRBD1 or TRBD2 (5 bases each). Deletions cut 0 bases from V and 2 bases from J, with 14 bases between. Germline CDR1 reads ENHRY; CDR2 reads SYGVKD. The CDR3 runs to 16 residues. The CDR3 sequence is CAISESMGERAYEQYF. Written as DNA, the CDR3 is TGTGCCATCAGTGAGTCGATGGGGGAGAGGGCCTACGAGCAGTACTTC.

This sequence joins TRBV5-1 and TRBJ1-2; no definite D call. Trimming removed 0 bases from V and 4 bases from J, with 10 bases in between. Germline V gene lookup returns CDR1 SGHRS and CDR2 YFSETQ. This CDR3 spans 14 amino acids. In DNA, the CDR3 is TGCGCCAGCAGCTTGGGGGAAGACATCTATGGCTACACCTTC. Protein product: CASSLGEDIYGYTF.

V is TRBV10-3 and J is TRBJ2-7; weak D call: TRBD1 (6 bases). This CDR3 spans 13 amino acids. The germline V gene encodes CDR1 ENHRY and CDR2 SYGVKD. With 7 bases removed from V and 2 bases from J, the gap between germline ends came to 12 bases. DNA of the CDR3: TGTGCCATCACACAGGGTCTAGCCTACGAGCAGTACTTC. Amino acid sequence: CAITQGLAYEQYF.

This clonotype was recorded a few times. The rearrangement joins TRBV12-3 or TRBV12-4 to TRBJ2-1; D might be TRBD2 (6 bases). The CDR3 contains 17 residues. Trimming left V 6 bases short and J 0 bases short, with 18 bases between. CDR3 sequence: CASSAPNLASSYNEQFF. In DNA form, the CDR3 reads TGTGCCAGCAGCGCTCCTAATCTAGCGAGCTCCTACAATGAGCAGTTCTTC.

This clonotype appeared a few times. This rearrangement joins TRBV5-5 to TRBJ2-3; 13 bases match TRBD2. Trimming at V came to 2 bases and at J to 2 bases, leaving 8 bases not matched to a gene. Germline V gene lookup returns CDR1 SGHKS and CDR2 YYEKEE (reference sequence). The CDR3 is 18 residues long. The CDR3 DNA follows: TGTGCCAGCAGCTTCTTACCGGGACTAGCGGGGCCCACAGATACGCAGTATTTT. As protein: CASSFLPGLAGPTDTQYF.

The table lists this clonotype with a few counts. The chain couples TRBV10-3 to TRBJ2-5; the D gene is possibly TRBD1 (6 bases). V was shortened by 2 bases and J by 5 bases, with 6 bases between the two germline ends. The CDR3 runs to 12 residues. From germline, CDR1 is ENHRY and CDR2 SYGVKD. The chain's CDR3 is CAISEQGETQYF. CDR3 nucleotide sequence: TGTGCCATCAGTGAGCAGGGGGAGACCCAGTACTTC.

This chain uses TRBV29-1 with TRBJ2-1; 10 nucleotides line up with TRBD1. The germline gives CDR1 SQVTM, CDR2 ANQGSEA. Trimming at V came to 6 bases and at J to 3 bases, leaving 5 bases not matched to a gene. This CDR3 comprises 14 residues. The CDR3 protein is CSVARDRGYNEQFF. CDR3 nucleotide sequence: TGCAGCGTAGCTCGGGACAGGGGCTACAATGAGCAGTTCTTC.

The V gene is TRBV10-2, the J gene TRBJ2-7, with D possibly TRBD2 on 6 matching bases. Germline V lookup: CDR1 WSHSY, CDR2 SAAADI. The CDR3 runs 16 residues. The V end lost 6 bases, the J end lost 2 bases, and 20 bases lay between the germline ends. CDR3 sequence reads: CASSAGPGGSTYEQYF. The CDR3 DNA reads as TGCGCCAGCAGCGCCGGTCCTGGAGGGAGTACCTACGAGCAGTACTTC.

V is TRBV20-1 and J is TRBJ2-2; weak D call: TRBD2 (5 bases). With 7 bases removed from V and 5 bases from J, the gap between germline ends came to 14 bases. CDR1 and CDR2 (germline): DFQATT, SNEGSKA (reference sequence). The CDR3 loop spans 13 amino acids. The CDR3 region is CSVREGETGELFF. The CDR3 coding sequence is TGCAGTGTGAGAGAGGGAGAGACCGGGGAGCTGTTTTTT.

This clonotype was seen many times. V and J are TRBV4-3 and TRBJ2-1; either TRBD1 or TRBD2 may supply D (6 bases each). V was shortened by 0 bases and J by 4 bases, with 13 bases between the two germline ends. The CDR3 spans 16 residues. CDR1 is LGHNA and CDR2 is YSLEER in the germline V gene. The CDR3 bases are TGCGCCAGCAGCCAAGAAGGGGGGAGGATTTACAATGAGCAGTTCTTC. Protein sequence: CASSQEGGRIYNEQFF.

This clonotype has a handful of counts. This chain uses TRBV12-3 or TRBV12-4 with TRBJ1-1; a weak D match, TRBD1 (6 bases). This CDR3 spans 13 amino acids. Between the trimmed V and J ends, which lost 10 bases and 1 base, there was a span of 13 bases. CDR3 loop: CATRRQANTEAFF. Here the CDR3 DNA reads TGTGCCACTCGCCGACAGGCGAACACTGAAGCTTTCTTT.

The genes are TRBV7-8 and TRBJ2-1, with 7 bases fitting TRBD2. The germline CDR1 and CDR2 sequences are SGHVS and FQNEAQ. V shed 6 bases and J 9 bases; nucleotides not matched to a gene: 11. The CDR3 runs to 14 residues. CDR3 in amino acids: CASSDPLPGGEQFF. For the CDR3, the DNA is TGTGCCAGCAGTGACCCGCTCCCGGGGGGTGAGCAGTTCTTC.